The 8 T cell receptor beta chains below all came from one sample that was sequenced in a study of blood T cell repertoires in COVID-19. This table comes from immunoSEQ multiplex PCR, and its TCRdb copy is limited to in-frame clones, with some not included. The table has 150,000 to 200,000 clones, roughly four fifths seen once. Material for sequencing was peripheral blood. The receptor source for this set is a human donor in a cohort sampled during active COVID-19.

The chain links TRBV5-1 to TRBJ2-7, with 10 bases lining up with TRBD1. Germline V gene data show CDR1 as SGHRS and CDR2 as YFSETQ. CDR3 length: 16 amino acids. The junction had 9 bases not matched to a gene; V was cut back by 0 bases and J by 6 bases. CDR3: CASSLASGTGESEQYF. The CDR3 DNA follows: TGCGCCAGCAGCTTGGCGTCCGGGACAGGGGAATCCGAGCAGTACTTC.

The CDR3 DNA sequence: TGTGCCAGCAGCCAAGGCGTGGCGGTCACCGGGGAGCTGTTTTTT. This encodes CASSQGVAVTGELFF. The chain joins TRBV3-1 (or the pseudogene TRBV3-2) to TRBJ2-2; D remains unclear. V lost 1 base and J lost 4, with 10 bases in between. Germline CDR1 and CDR2: LGHDT and YNNKEL (reference sequence). The CDR3 totals 15 residues.

CDR3 nucleotides: TGTGCCAGCTCATCTCGGGGACAGGGGCGAGCTACCGTGGCCTACAATGAGCAGTTCTTC. This sequence encodes CASSSRGQGRATVAYNEQFF. This chain links TRBV18 with TRBJ2-1; 10 bases agree with TRBD1. J gave up 2 bases and V 5 bases, and 18 bases lay outside the gene matches. There are 20 residues in the CDR3. The germline gives CDR1 KGHSH, CDR2 LQKENI. Full variable domain (missing parts from reference TRBV18 and TRBJ2-1): NAGVMQNPRHLVRRRGQEARLRCSPMKGHSHVYWYRQLPEEGLKFMVYLQKENIIDESGMPKERFSAEFPKEGPSILRIQQVVRGDSAAYFCASSSRGQGRATVAYNEQFFGPGTRLTVL.

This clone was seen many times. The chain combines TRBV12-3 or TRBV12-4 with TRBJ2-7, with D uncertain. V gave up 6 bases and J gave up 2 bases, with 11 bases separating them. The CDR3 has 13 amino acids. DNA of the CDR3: TGTGCCAGCAGCCACAGTGGTACCTACGAGCAGTACTTC. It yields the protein CASSHSGTYEQYF.

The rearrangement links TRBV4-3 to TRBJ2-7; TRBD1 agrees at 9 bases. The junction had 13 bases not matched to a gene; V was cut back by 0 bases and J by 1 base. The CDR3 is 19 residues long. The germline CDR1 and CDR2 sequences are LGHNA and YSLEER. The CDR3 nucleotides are TGCGCCAGCAGCCAAGATGATCACAGGGGGCTCCAGGGGTCCTACGAGCAGTACTTC. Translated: CASSQDDHRGLQGSYEQYF.

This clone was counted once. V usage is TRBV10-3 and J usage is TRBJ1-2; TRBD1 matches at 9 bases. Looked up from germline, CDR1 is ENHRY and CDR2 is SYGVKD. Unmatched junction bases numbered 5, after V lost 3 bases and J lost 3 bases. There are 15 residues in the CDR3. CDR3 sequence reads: CAISDSGTGHYGYTF. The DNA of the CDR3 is TGTGCCATCAGTGACTCCGGGACAGGGCACTATGGCTACACCTTC.

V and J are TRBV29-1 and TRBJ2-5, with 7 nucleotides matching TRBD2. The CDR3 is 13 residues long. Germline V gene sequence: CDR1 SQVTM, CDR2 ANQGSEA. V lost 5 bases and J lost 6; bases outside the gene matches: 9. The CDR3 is CSVSLAIIKTQYF. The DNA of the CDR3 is TGCAGCGTTTCACTAGCGATAATAAAGACCCAGTACTTC. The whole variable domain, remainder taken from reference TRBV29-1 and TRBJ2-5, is SAVISQKPSRDICQRGTSLTIQCQVDSQVTMMFWYRQQPGQSLTLIATANQGSEATYESGFVIDKFPISRPNLTFSTLTVSNMSPEDSSIYLCSVSLAIIKTQYFGPGTRLLVL.

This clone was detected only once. Here the CDR3 reads CASSLADTGELFF. The CDR3 DNA is TGTGCCAGCAGTTTGGCTGACACCGGGGAGCTGTTTTTT. The chain uses TRBV12-3 or TRBV12-4 and TRBJ2-2; D not certain. Trimming pared 3 bases from V and 3 bases from J, leaving 5 bases between. This CDR3 region has 13 residues.